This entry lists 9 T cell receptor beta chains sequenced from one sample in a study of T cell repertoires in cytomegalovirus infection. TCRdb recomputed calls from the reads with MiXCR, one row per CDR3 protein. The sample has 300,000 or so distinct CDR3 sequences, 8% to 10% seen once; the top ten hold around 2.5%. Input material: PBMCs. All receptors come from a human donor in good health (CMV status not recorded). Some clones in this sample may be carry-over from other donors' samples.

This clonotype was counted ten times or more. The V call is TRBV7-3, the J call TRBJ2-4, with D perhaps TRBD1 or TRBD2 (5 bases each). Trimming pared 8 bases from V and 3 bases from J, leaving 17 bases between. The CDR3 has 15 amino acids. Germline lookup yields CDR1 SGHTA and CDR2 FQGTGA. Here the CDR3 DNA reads TGTGCCAGCTACCTCCGGGGCGAGGGCAAAAACATTCAGTACTTC. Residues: CASYLRGEGKNIQYF.

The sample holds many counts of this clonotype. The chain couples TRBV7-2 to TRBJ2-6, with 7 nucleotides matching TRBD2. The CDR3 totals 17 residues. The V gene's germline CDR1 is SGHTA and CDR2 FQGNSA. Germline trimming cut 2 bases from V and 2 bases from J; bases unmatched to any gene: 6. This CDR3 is CASSLRGGGAGANVLTF. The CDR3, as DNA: TGTGCCAGCAGCTTACGTGGTGGGGGGGCTGGGGCCAACGTCCTGACTTTC. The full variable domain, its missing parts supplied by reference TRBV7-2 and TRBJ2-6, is GAGVSQSPSNKVTEKGKDVELRCDPISGHTALYWYRQSLGQGLEFLIYFQGNSAPDKSGLPSDRFSAERTGGSVSTLTIQRTQQEDSAVYLCASSLRGGGAGANVLTFGAGSRLTVL.

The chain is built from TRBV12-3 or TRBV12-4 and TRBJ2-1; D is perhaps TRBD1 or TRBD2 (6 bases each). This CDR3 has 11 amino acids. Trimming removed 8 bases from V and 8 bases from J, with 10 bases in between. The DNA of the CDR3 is TGTGCCAGCCGTGGGGGGCATGAGCAGTTCTTC. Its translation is CASRGGHEQFF.

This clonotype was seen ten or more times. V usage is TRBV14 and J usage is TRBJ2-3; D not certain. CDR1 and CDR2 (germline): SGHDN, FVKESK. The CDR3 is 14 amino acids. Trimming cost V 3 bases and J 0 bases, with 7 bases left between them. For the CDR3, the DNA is TGTGCCAGCAGCCAGGGATGGAGCACAGATACGCAGTATTTT. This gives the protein CASSQGWSTDTQYF.

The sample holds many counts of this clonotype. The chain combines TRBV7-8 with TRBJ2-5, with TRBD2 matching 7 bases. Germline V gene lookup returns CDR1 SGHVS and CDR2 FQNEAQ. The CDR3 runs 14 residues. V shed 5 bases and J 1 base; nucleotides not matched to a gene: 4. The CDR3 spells CASSTRLAQETQYF. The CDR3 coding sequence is TGTGCCAGCAGCACCCGACTAGCCCAAGAGACCCAGTACTTC.

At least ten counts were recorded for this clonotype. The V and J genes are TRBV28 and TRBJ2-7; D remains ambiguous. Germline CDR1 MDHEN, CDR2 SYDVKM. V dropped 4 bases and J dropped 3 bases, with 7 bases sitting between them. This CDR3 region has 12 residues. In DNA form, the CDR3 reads TGTGCCAGCAGTTCTTATGGCTACGAGCAGTACGTC. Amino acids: CASSSYGYEQYV.

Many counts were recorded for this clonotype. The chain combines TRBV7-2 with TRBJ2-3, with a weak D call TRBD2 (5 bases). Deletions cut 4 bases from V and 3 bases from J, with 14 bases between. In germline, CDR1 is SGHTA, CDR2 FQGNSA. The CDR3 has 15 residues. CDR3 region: CASSSYGIGTDTQYF. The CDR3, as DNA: TGTGCCAGCAGCTCCTACGGGATAGGGACAGATACGCAGTATTTT.

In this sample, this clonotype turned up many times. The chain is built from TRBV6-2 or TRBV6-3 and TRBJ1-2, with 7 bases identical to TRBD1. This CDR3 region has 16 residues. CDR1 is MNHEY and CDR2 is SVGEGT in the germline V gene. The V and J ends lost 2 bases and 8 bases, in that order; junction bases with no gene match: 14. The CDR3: CASSYSPYDRDEGYTF. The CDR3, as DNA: TGTGCCAGCAGTTACAGCCCCTACGACAGGGATGAAGGCTACACCTTC.

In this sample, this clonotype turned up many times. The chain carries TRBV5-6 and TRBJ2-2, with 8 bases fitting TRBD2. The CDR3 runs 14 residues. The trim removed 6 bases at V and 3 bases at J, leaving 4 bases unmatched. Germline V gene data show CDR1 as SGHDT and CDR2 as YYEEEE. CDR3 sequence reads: CASNLRGDTGELFF. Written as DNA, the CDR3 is TGTGCCAGCAACCTGCGGGGGGACACCGGGGAGCTGTTTTTT.